The TCR beta chain under discussion was sequenced for a study of shared clonotypes between healthy human individuals (dated by TCRdb to about 2020). Background for the entire study: The cohort included three men and a couple of women between 18 and 49 years of age. The study deeply sequenced blood TCR repertoires of several healthy adults to estimate repertoire size and the extent of clonotype sharing between individuals. Per donor, leukapheresis produced somewhere between about 0.94 and 8.9 billion PBMCs. To increase sequencing depth and limit assay-specific biases, different laboratories used diverse techniques to prepare libraries and sequence TCR repertoires. Study-wide conclusions, independent of this receptor: Sampling was limited to blood, and TCR repertoires in tissue likely differ from TCR repertoires in blood. The genetic and exposure-history diversity represented was limited by the small number of donors. Pairwise subsampling led to the expectation that sequencing depth would affect the degree of clonotype sharing among donors.

A word on this clone: Its target antigen remains unknown. Base qualities are not at hand, and no much larger clone is one base apart.

The CDR3 starts with the cysteine, ends with the phenylalanine, and has 14 residues. Just the 42-base CDR3 DNA is kept, in frame starting at base 1. Trimming costs V 4 bases and J 2 bases, and their ends lie 11 bases apart. Looking up the germline V gene yields CDR1 MNHEY and CDR2 SVGAGI. Healthy HIV-negative adults with no recently reported acute infections or vaccinations were included as donors. Every donor was a Caucasian adult living in Nashville, Tennessee, USA. For unsorted samples, tens of millions of PBMCs were counted, and genomic DNA was extracted using the QIAamp DNA Blood Mini kit. After blood collection by leukapheresis, PBMCs were isolated using Ficoll-Histopaque density gradient centrifugation and then cryopreserved in the vapor phase of liquid nitrogen. Using the deep immunoSEQ assay, multiplex PCR amplified TCR CDR3 regions from genomic DNA. For each cell subset, the extracted genomic DNA was distributed evenly across all wells of several immunoSEQ 96-well plates, and each plate served as one replicate. For unsorted PBMC, 250 to 350 ng of genomic DNA, equivalent to about 30,000 T cell genomes, went into each replicate PCR. Ten immunoSEQ deep assay plates were used to sequence unsorted PBMC genomic DNA. Purified libraries were measured with a Qubit 3.0 fluorometer, size-checked on a Bioanalyzer 2100, and measured again with the KAPA Library Quantification kit. Every immunoSEQ 96-well plate was sequenced on a separate single-read 150-cycle Illumina NextSeq 550 flow cell. The source study handled its data this way. The immunoSEQ output contained only junctional sequences without quality scores, so filtering could not match that applied to full-length reads. Sequences were annotated with PyIR, a Python wrapper for IgBLAST v1.9, and V/J genes and CDR3 were assigned using IMGT germline references. Reads with weak V/J assignments (E-value above 1e-6), missing CDR3, stop codons, out-of-frame junctions, or ambiguous translated residues were removed. V3J clonotypes were defined as sequences sharing an identical inferred V gene, J gene, and CDR3 amino acid sequence. Percentage overlap between repertoires was computed as shared unique clonotypes divided by the size of the smaller repertoire. Three approaches were used to assess repertoire richness: RTK rarefaction, the Chao1 estimator, and Recon v2.1 estimates of unobserved clonotypes. The source is immuneACCESS, and TCRdb retained only in-frame sequences with V and J called. Part of the clones is not carried over; for the studies checked, unresolved V genes explain less than half of this, and the remainder is unexplained. For V, J and clone size, that table is used; D and trimming come from the DNA. In this sample the table shows roughly 490,000 clones, less than 80% of which occur a single time. The biggest ten clones account for 10% to 15% of the sample.

This chain joins TRBV6-5 to TRBJ1-2, with the D gene not clear enough to name. Sequencing input: PBMCs. The sequence came from a woman in her forties in good health. Some clones in this sample may be carry-over from other donors' samples. CDR3 protein: CASSSPTMNYGYTF. The nucleotide sequence reads as follows: TGTGCCAGCAGTTCCCCTACAATGAACTATGGCTACACCTTC.